The 15 T cell receptor beta chains below all came from one sample that was sequenced in a study of blood T cell repertoires in COVID-19. Here immunoSEQ multiplex PCR was the method, and the copy in TCRdb shows in-frame clones only, minus some. Here the sample spans more than 45,000 clones, roughly 87% being singletons. Sequenced: peripheral blood. These receptors were obtained from a woman of 80 years or more with COVID-19, enrolled during active disease.

The chain joins TRBV7-6 to TRBJ2-3, with 7 positions matching TRBD2. Losses at the gene ends were 5 bases for V and 4 bases for J; bases not matched to a gene: 9. Germline V gene sequence: CDR1 SGHVS, CDR2 FNYEAQ. The CDR3 is 15 residues long. This CDR3 reads CASSNTAGPADTQYF. The CDR3 DNA reads TGTGCCAGCAGCAACACAGCGGGACCGGCAGATACGCAGTATTTT.

This chain joins TRBV18 and TRBJ1-2, with 7 bases lining up with TRBD1. The CDR3 runs to 15 residues. CDR1 KGHSH and CDR2 LQKENI come from the germline V gene. The V and J ends lost 3 bases and 5 bases, in that order; junction bases with no gene match: 9. DNA of the CDR3: TGTGCCAGCTCACCCTTTTATGGGACAGAATATGGCTACACCTTC. Residues: CASSPFYGTEYGYTF.

In its sample, this clone was seen a few times. The rearrangement uses TRBV19 and TRBJ2-2; no firm D call. The V end was cut by 1 base, the J end by 4 bases, with 16 bases between. The germline CDR1 and CDR2 sequences are LNHDA and SQIVND (reference sequence). The CDR3 extends over 17 amino acids. The CDR3: CASSIVTIQSLTGELFF. CDR3 DNA: TGTGCCAGTAGTATAGTAACTATACAATCGCTCACCGGGGAGCTGTTTTTT.

The genes are TRBV2 and TRBJ2-7; 8 bases map to TRBD2. The CDR3 is made up of 14 amino acids. CDR1 SNHLY and CDR2 FYNNEI come from the germline V gene. The junction had 6 bases not matched to a gene; V was cut back by 2 bases and J by 6 bases. CDR3 region: CASSENGGAGEQYF. The CDR3 DNA sequence: TGTGCCAGCAGTGAAAACGGGGGGGCCGGCGAGCAGTACTTC. The full variable domain, with the rest looked up from reference TRBV2 and TRBJ2-7, is EPEVTQTPSHQVTQMGQEVILRCVPISNHLYFYWYRQILGQKVEFLVSFYNNEISEKSEIFDDQFSVERPDGSNFTLKIRSTKLEDSAMYFCASSENGGAGEQYFGPGTRLTVT.

The chain carries TRBV29-1 and TRBJ2-4; 9 bases line up with TRBD1. This CDR3 region has 15 residues. CDR1 is SQVTM and CDR2 is ANQGSEA in the germline V gene. J gave up 2 bases and V 6 bases, and 8 bases lay outside the gene matches. The CDR3 spells CSVTGTGISKNIQYF. DNA of the CDR3: TGCAGCGTGACTGGGACAGGGATTTCCAAAAACATTCAGTACTTC.

This clone was picked up one time. The chain is built from TRBV18 and TRBJ1-2, with 10 positions matching TRBD1. V dropped 3 bases and J dropped 4; count of bases not matched to a gene: 17. Germline CDR1 and CDR2: KGHSH and LQKENI. The CDR3 is 19 residues long. The CDR3, as DNA: TGTGCCAGCTCACCTTCAGTCGTAGCCGGGACAGGGGATTTCTATGGCTACACCTTC. Its translation: CASSPSVVAGTGDFYGYTF.

The chain has TRBV19 and TRBJ1-2; 9 bases map to TRBD1. The trim removed 5 bases at V and 4 bases at J, leaving 5 bases unmatched. Germline CDR1 is LNHDA and CDR2 is SQIVND (reference sequence). CDR3 length: 14 residues. Written as DNA, the CDR3 is TGTGCCAGTAGTGCCCAACAGGGGGCCTATGGCTACACCTTC. Translating it yields CASSAQQGAYGYTF.

As to this clone: The sample contains more than one DNA sequence encoding this CDR3. This chain uses TRBV5-1 with TRBJ1-5; 7 nucleotides agree with TRBD1. J lost 2 bases, V lost 2 bases, and 4 bases had no gene match. CDR3 length: 15 amino acids. Germline-derived CDR1 and CDR2 are SGHRS and YFSETQ. The CDR3 region is CASSFAGGGNQPQHF. Written as DNA, the CDR3 is TGCGCCAGCAGCTTCGCAGGGGGTGGCAATCAGCCCCAGCATTTT.

This clone was counted once. This sequence joins TRBV19 and TRBJ2-1; 9 bases line up with TRBD1. V lost 4 bases and J lost 3; bases outside the gene matches: 4. The CDR3 is made up of 15 amino acids. The V gene's germline CDR1 is LNHDA and CDR2 SQIVND (reference sequence). The CDR3 loop reads CASSTQGASYNEQFF. The CDR3, as DNA: TGTGCCAGTAGTACACAGGGGGCTAGCTACAATGAGCAGTTCTTC.

The chain recombines TRBV19 with TRBJ2-3, with D uncertain. This CDR3 spans 14 amino acids. Trimming cost V 4 bases and J 5 bases, with 13 bases left between them. The V gene's germline CDR1 is LNHDA and CDR2 SQIVND (reference sequence). In DNA, the CDR3 is TGTGCCAGTAGTACCCAGGCAGTGGTAGATACGCAGTATTTT. Its translation is CASSTQAVVDTQYF.

This CDR3 reads CASRGTGQLTGELFF. CDR3 nucleotide sequence: TGTGCCAGCAGGGGGACAGGACAACTCACCGGGGAGCTGTTTTTT. The chain recombines TRBV2 with TRBJ2-2; 8 bases are shared with TRBD1. V dropped 6 bases and J dropped 4; count of bases not matched to a gene: 7. The CDR3 length is 15 residues. Germline values: CDR1 SNHLY, CDR2 FYNNEI.

A note on this clone: Relative to the germline gene, one junction end is altered; a read error may explain this. This sequence joins TRBV18 and TRBJ2-3, with D unclear. This CDR3 is built from 14 residues. Per germline, CDR1 KGHSH and CDR2 LQKENI. Here the CDR3 reads CASSPRGSTDTQYF. CDR3 in DNA: TGTGCCAGCTCCCCACGTGGCAGCACAGATACGCAGTATTTT.

The genes are TRBV21-1 and TRBJ2-3; TRBD2 reflects the table's D call only, with no check against the DNA. TRBV21-1 is reported as a pseudogene. The CDR3 is 16 residues long. The CDR3 DNA is TGTGCCACTCGGCTTTTTAGGAGGGCGGCCACAGATACGCAGTATTTT. This sequence encodes CATRLFRRAATDTQYF.

The CDR3, as DNA: TGTGCCAGCAGCTTAGAGGGACTAGTGTACAATGAGCAGTTCTTC. As protein: CASSLEGLVYNEQFF. The rearrangement links TRBV7-2 to TRBJ2-1, with 8 bases that match TRBD2. V dropped 1 base and J dropped 4; count of bases not matched to a gene: 3. Germline CDR1 is SGHTA and CDR2 is FQGNSA. The length of the CDR3 is 15 residues.

The chain uses TRBV19 and TRBJ2-7, with 8 bases aligning to TRBD2. Trimming removed 5 bases from V and 6 bases from J; junction bases left unmatched: 15. The CDR3 has 16 residues. CDR1 and CDR2 from the germline V gene are LNHDA and SQIVND (reference sequence). The CDR3 DNA sequence: TGTGCCAGTAGTCCTTATGAGGCGGGGGGCCGGGGCGAGCAGTACTTC. It codes for CASSPYEAGGRGEQYF.